This TCR beta chain was documented in a study of cytomegalovirus exposure and HLA in healthy donors. PCR primers comprised 60 Vbeta and 13 Jbeta primers. Method: immunoSEQ multiplex PCR; TCRdb's copy keeps in-frame clones and lacks some. The table has roughly 100,000 clones, 65% to 80% seen once; the top ten hold roughly 3.6%. The receptor was derived from a man in his fifties or sixties in good health and CMV-seronegative. Sample: PBMCs.

The CDR3 protein is CSVKAGGEKLFF. CDR3 DNA sequence: TGCAGCGTTAAGGCGGGGGGTGAAAAACTGTTTTTT. The chain links TRBV29-1 to TRBJ1-4; weak D call: TRBD1 (5 bases). CDR3 length equals 12 residues. V was trimmed by 5 bases and J by 7 bases, leaving 11 bases between them. The germline gives CDR1 SQVTM, CDR2 ANQGSEA.